This paragraph reports one T cell receptor (beta chain). Its antigen is unknown. The data originate from a study of T cells expressing NK-cell markers. Study findings and constraints: In about six donors, dominant NKG2C+ clonotypes were about 1.0-7.5% of CD8+ T cells.

CDR1 is DFQATT and CDR2 is SNEGSKA in the germline V gene (reference sequence). The CDR3 contains 15 residues. TCRdb reprocessed the 5' RACE reads and reports one entry per CDR3 protein, with no DNA. The sample includes about 400,000 distinct CDR3 sequences. The chain recombines TRBV20-1 with TRBJ2-1; TCRdb proposes TRBD1, but this gene call is untestable without DNA. Specimen: blood T cells: a sorted CD56 or NKG2C T cell subset, CD4+ or CD8+ T cells, or bulk PBMC T cells (not recorded which). This clonotype was obtained from a woman aged 45-60 years in good health. CDR3 in amino acids: CSARDGGKLGDEQFF.